This T cell receptor (beta chain) was found in a study of T cell responses to AZD1222 COVID-19 vaccine. The V and J ends lost 0 bases and 9 bases respectively, with 9 bases between them. The germline CDR1 and CDR2 sequences are SGHDT and YYEEEE. There are 12 residues in the CDR3. Profiled with immunoSEQ multiplex PCR; TCRdb holds only in-frame clones, not every one. In the table there are 150,000 to 160,000 clones, roughly 90% of which are singletons. The origin of this receptor is an adult in good health. The chain links TRBV5-6 to TRBJ1-2; D gene unclear. This sample comprised peripheral blood, obtained on day 0 of AZD1222 vaccination. The CDR3 DNA reads as TGTGCCAGCAGCTTGGGGCCCCTGAGCTACACCTTC. Translation: CASSLGPLSYTF.